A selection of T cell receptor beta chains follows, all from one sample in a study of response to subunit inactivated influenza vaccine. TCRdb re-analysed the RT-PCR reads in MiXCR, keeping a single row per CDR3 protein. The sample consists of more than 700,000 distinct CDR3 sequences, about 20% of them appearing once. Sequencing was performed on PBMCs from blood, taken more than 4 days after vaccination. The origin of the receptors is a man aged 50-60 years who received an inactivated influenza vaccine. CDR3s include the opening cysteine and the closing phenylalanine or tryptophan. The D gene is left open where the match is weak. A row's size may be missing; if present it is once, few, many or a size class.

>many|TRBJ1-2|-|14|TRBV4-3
CASSQDASLLGYTF
TGCGCCAGCAGCCAAGACGCCAGCCTCTTGGGCTACACCTTC
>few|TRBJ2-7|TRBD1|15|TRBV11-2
CASSPRQGSNSEQYF
TGTGCCAGCAGCCCGAGACAGGGAAGCAACTCCGAGCAGTACTTC
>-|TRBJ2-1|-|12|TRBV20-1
CSAHLLYNEQFF
TGCAGTGCTCATTTACTCTACAATGAGCAGTTCTTC
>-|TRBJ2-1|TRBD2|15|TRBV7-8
CASSLVASGVGEQFF
TGTGCCAGCAGCTTAGTCGCTAGCGGGGTGGGGGAGCAGTTCTTC
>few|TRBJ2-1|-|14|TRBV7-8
CASSLDGTSSEQFF
TGTGCCAGCAGCTTGGACGGGACAAGCAGTGAGCAGTTCTTC
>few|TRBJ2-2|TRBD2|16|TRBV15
CATSRSGGLTTGELFF
TGTGCCACCAGCAGAAGCGGGGGACTGACGACCGGGGAGCTGTTTTTT
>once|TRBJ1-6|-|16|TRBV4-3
CASSQDLSGINSPLHF
TGCGCCAGCAGCCAAGACCTCAGTGGGATTAATTCACCCCTCCACTTT
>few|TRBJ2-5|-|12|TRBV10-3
CAISGGQETQYF
TGTGCCATCTCAGGGGGGCAAGAGACCCAGTACTTC
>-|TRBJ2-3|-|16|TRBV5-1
CASSPEARRSTDTQYF
TGCGCCAGCAGCCCGGAAGCAAGGCGGTCCACAGATACGCAGTATTTT
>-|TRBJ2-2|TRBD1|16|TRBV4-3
CASSQGTGGVTGELFF
TGCGCCAGCAGCCAGGGGACAGGGGGTGTCACCGGGGAGCTGTTTTTT
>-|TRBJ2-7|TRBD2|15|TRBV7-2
CASSLVTSGEYEQYF
TGTGCCAGCAGCTTAGTGACTAGCGGGGAGTACGAGCAGTACTTC
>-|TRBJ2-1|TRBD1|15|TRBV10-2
CASSKTGVLDNEQFF
TGCGCCAGCAGTAAGACAGGGGTACTCGACAATGAGCAGTTCTTC
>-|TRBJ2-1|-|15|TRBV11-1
CASSFGPSSSGEQFF
TGTGCCAGCAGCTTTGGGCCGTCGAGTTCTGGTGAGCAGTTCTTC
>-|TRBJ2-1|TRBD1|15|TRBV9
CASSVSAGGLDEQFF
TGTGCCAGCAGCGTATCCGCAGGGGGCTTGGATGAGCAGTTCTTC
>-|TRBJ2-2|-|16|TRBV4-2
CASSRGVGANTGELFF
TGTGCCAGCAGCCGAGGGGTCGGGGCGAACACCGGGGAGCTGTTTTTT
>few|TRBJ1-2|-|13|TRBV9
CASSVVGNYGYTF
TGTGCCAGCAGCGTAGTAGGGAACTATGGCTACACCTTC
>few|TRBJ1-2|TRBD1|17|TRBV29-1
CSVDISARTGGVGGYTF
TGCAGCGTCGACATCTCCGCTAGGACAGGGGGCGTAGGTGGCTACACCTTC
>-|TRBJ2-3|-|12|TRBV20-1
CSGIDGPDTQYF
TGCAGTGGTATTGATGGTCCAGATACGCAGTATTTT
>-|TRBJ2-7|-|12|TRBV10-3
CATSDTAYEQYF
TGTGCCACCTCGGACACAGCCTACGAGCAGTACTTC
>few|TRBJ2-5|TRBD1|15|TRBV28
CASSYRTGDKSAQYF
TGTGCCAGCAGTTACCGGACAGGGGATAAGAGCGCCCAGTACTTC
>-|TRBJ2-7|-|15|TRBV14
CASSQDKVRTYEQYF
TGTGCCAGCAGCCAAGATAAGGTCCGAACCTACGAGCAGTACTTC
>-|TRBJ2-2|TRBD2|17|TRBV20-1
CSASGPLAGLGTGELFF
TGCAGTGCTAGTGGGCCCCTAGCGGGGTTAGGGACCGGGGAGCTGTTTTTT
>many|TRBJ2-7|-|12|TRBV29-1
CSVFTGSYEQYF
TGCAGCGTTTTTACAGGATCCTACGAGCAGTACTTC
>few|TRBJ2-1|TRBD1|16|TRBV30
CAWSLWGGQGYNEQFF
TGTGCCTGGAGTTTATGGGGGGGACAGGGCTACAATGAGCAGTTCTTC
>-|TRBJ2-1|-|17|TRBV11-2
CASSLGFRWSVSNEQFF
TGTGCCAGCAGCTTAGGTTTCAGGTGGTCTGTTTCCAATGAGCAGTTCTTC
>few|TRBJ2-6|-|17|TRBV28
CASTPAGRSSGANVLTF
TGTGCCAGCACCCCGGCAGGGCGGAGCTCTGGGGCCAACGTCCTGACTTTC
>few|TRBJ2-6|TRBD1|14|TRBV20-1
CSAVQGAGANVLTF
TGCAGTGCAGTACAGGGGGCTGGGGCCAACGTCCTGACTTTC
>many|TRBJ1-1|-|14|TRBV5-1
CASSLAGRNTEAFF
TGCGCCAGCAGCTTGGCCGGAAGGAACACTGAAGCTTTCTTT
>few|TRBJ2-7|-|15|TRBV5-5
CASSLVSSYSYEQYF
TGTGCCAGCAGCTTGGTATCCAGCTACTCCTACGAGCAGTACTTC
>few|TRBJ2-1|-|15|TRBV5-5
CASSLGDTNYNEQFF
TGTGCCAGCAGCTTGGGGGACACAAACTACAATGAGCAGTTCTTC
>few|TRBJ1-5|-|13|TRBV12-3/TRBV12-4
CASSYGRNQPQHF
TGTGCCAGCAGCTACGGCCGCAATCAGCCCCAGCATTTT
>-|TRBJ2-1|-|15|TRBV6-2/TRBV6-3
CASSYSEWRNNEQFF
TGTGCCAGCAGTTACTCGGAGTGGAGAAACAATGAGCAGTTCTTC
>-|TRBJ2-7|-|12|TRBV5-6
CASTEGDYEQYF
TGTGCCAGCACCGAGGGGGACTACGAGCAGTACTTC
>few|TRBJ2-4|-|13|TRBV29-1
CSVEEGQKNIQYF
TGCAGCGTTGAAGAGGGGCAGAAAAACATTCAGTACTTC
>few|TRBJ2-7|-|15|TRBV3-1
CASSQGGDGPYEQYF
TGTGCCAGCAGCCAAGGGGGAGATGGCCCCTACGAGCAGTACTTC
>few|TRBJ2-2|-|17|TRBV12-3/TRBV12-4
CASSPSGASGNTGELFF
TGTGCCAGCAGCCCATCGGGGGCTAGCGGGAACACCGGGGAGCTGTTTTTT
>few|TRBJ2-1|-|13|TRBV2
CASTPAAYNEQFF
TGTGCCAGCACCCCAGCGGCCTACAATGAGCAGTTCTTC
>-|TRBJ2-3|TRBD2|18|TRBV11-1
CASSLLRTSGRRADTQYF
TGTGCCAGCAGCTTACTGAGGACTAGCGGGAGAAGGGCAGATACGCAGTATTTT
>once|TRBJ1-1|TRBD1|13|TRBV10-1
CASRDRINTEAFF
TGCGCCAGCAGGGACAGGATTAACACTGAAGCTTTCTTT
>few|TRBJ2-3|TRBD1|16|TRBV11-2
CASRKRGQGRRDTQYF
TGTGCCAGCAGGAAAAGGGGGCAAGGGAGAAGAGATACGCAGTATTTT
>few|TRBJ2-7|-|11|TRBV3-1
CASSRHYEQYF
TGTGCCAGCAGCCGACACTACGAGCAGTACTTC
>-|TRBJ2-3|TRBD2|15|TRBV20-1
CSAPTPGGWEDTQYF
TGCAGTGCCCCAACCCCGGGGGGATGGGAAGATACGCAGTATTTT
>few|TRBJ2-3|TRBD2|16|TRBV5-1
CASSFRLAGVTDTQYF
TGCGCCAGCAGCTTTCGACTAGCGGGGGTCACAGATACGCAGTATTTT
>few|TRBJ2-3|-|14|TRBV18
CASSGGTRRDTQYF
TGTGCCAGCTCAGGGGGGACACGGAGAGATACGCAGTATTTT
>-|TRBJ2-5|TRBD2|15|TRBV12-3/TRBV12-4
CASSHPGAGGETQYF
TGTGCCAGCAGTCACCCCGGGGCGGGAGGAGAGACCCAGTACTTC
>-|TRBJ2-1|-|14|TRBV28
CASTMGTLYNEQFF
TGTGCCAGCACCATGGGGACACTTTACAATGAGCAGTTCTTC
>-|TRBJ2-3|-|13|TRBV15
CATSSERTDTQYF
TGTGCCACCAGCAGTGAACGGACAGATACGCAGTATTTT
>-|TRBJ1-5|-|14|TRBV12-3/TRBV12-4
CASSQSGQNQPQHF
TGTGCCAGCAGTCAAAGCGGGCAGAATCAGCCCCAGCATTTT
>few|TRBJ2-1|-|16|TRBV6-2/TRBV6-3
CASSPLDGGAYNEQFF
TGTGCCAGCAGTCCCCTCGACGGAGGGGCCTACAATGAGCAGTTCTTC
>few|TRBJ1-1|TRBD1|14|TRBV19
CASRKGAMNTEAFF
TGTGCCAGTAGGAAGGGGGCTATGAACACTGAAGCTTTCTTT
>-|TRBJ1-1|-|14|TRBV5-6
CASSLGTVATEAFF
TGTGCCAGCAGCTTGGGGACAGTTGCAACTGAAGCTTTCTTT